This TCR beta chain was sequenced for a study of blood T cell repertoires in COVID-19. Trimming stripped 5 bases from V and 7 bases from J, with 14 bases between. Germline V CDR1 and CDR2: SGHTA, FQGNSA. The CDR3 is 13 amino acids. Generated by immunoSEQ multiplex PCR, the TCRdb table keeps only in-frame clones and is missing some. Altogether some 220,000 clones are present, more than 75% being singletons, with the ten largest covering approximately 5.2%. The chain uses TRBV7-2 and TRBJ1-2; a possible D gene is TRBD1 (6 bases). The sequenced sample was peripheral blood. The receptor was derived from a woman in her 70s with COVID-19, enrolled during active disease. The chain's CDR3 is CASSPKQGFGYTF. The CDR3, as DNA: TGTGCCAGCAGCCCTAAACAGGGCTTTGGCTACACCTTC.